The 19 T cell receptor beta chains reported below all come from one sample, sequenced in a study of T cell responses to AZD1222 COVID-19 vaccine. The repertoire was sequenced with immunoSEQ multiplex PCR; TCRdb's copy has only in-frame clones and lacks some. The table includes around 110,000 clones, around 87% detected once. The sample in question was peripheral blood, obtained on day 0 of AZD1222 vaccination. The receptors originated from an adult in good health.

This clone showed up just once. The chain recombines TRBV2 with TRBJ2-3; D is uncertain. V was trimmed by 7 bases and J by 1 base, leaving 9 bases between them. Germline V gene lookup returns CDR1 SNHLY and CDR2 FYNNEI. CDR3 length equals 13 residues. CDR3 sequence: CASTPPRTDTQYF. As DNA, the CDR3 is TGTGCCAGCACTCCTCCGCGCACAGATACGCAGTATTTT.

The rearrangement joins TRBV3-1 (or the pseudogene TRBV3-2) to TRBJ1-2; D is uncertain. The CDR3 spans 13 residues. The V end was cut by 1 base, the J end by 5 bases, with 8 bases between. Germline V CDR1 and CDR2: LGHDT, YNNKEL (reference sequence). CDR3 in amino acids: CASSQGRSYGYTF. CDR3 coding DNA: TGTGCCAGCAGCCAAGGACGGAGTTATGGCTACACCTTC.

The chain carries TRBV2 and TRBJ1-6; D call uncertain. The CDR3 length is 14 residues. V gave up 6 bases and J gave up 10 bases, with 16 bases separating them. Germline V gene data show CDR1 as SNHLY and CDR2 as FYNNEI. This chain's CDR3 is CASRPRTERSPLHF. As DNA, the CDR3 is TGTGCCAGCAGGCCCCGGACGGAGAGGTCACCCCTCCACTTT.

The rearrangement joins TRBV20-1 to TRBJ2-1; D unresolved. This CDR3 spans 15 amino acids. The germline V gene encodes CDR1 DFQATT and CDR2 SNEGSKA (reference sequence). Trimming left V 3 bases short and J 6 bases short, with 18 bases between. The CDR3 spells CSASPNSHPGNEQFF. The CDR3 DNA sequence: TGCAGTGCTAGTCCAAATTCTCATCCAGGCAATGAGCAGTTCTTC.

This sequence joins TRBV4-1 and TRBJ1-2, with 7 bases identical to TRBD1. V dropped 4 bases and J dropped 3; count of bases not matched to a gene: 11. CDR1 and CDR2 (germline): MGHRA, YSYEKL. The CDR3 extends over 16 amino acids. CDR3 bases: TGCGCCAGCAGCCGAGTGGCGGGGACAGTTGACTATGGCTACACCTTC. The encoded protein is CASSRVAGTVDYGYTF.

The rearrangement uses TRBV7-2 and TRBJ2-6; D may match TRBD1 or TRBD2 (5 bases each). Trimming left V 5 bases short and J 0 bases short, with 11 bases between. The CDR3 sequence is 16 residues long. Germline V gene lookup returns CDR1 SGHTA and CDR2 FQGNSA. CDR3 coding DNA: TGTGCCAGCAGCCCAGAGGGGCTCTCTGGGGCCAACGTCCTGACTTTC. It yields the protein CASSPEGLSGANVLTF.

This chain joins TRBV5-1 and TRBJ1-5; 8 bases match TRBD1. CDR1 and CDR2 (germline): SGHRS, YFSETQ. The CDR3 consists of 15 residues. V lost 0 bases to trimming and J lost 6 bases; unmatched junction nucleotides: 5. Here the CDR3 reads CASSLAPGGGQPQHF. The CDR3 coding sequence is TGCGCCAGCAGCTTGGCTCCAGGGGGCGGTCAGCCCCAGCATTTT. Full variable domain (missing parts from reference TRBV5-1 and TRBJ1-5): KAGVTQTPRYLIKTRGQQVTLSCSPISGHRSVSWYQQTPGQGLQFLFEYFSETQRNKGNFPGRFSGRQFSNSRSEMNVSTLELGDSALYLCASSLAPGGGQPQHFGDGTRLSIL.

The chain recombines TRBV7-6 with TRBJ2-3; TRBD2 is a possible D gene (7 bases). CDR1 SGHVS and CDR2 FNYEAQ come from the germline V gene. This CDR3 is built from 15 residues. V lost 5 bases, J lost 0 bases, and 12 bases lay in between. As DNA, the CDR3 is TGTGCCAGCAGCCTAAAGGGGGGGAGCACAGATACGCAGTATTTT. This codes for CASSLKGGSTDTQYF.

This chain connects TRBV28 to TRBJ1-1; TRBD1 matches at 7 bases. Germline V lookup: CDR1 MDHEN, CDR2 SYDVKM. Trimming cost V 5 bases and J 0 bases; bases outside gene matches: 6. This CDR3 spans 15 amino acids. CDR3 region: CASSLPGQLNTEAFF. The CDR3 region has the DNA TGTGCCAGCAGTCTGCCGGGACAGTTGAACACTGAAGCTTTCTTT.

This clone appeared once. The chain recombines TRBV4-1 with TRBJ2-7, with D possibly being TRBD2 (5 bases). Trimming left V 3 bases short and J 3 bases short, with 15 bases between. Germline loops: CDR1 MGHRA, CDR2 YSYEKL. The CDR3 is made up of 15 amino acids. The CDR3 DNA is TGCGCCAGCAGCCAGATGGAGGAAGGGATCTACGAGCAGTACTTC. Protein product: CASSQMEEGIYEQYF.

V gene TRBV5-6 combines with J gene TRBJ1-2; D call uncertain. The germline CDR1 and CDR2 sequences are SGHDT and YYEEEE. Trimming cost V 4 bases and J 0 bases, with 19 bases left between them. The CDR3 has 17 residues. The CDR3 reads CASSAILFQDPNYGYTF. DNA for the CDR3: TGTGCCAGCAGCGCCATTTTGTTTCAGGATCCTAACTATGGCTACACCTTC. Full variable domain (rest looked up from reference TRBV5-6 and TRBJ1-2): DAGVTQSPTHLIKTRGQQVTLRCSPKSGHDTVSWYQQALGQGPQFIFQYYEEEERQRGNFPDRFSGHQFPNYSSELNVNALLLGDSALYLCASSAILFQDPNYGYTFGSGTRLTVV.

This chain connects TRBV12-5 to TRBJ2-1; tentative D call: TRBD2 (5 bases). V was pared by 2 bases and J by 6 bases, with 11 bases between. This CDR3 has 14 amino acids. Germline values: CDR1 LGHNT, CDR2 FRNRAP. DNA of the CDR3: TGTGCTAGTGGTTTGACTAGTTTGATCAATGAGCAGTTCTTC. It is translated as CASGLTSLINEQFF.

Notes on this clone: One end of the junction does not line up with germline, which may come from a read error. The gene calls are TRBV15 and TRBJ2-7; possible D gene TRBD1, 5 bases. The germline CDR1 and CDR2 sequences are LNHNV and YYDKDF (reference sequence). This CDR3 region has 14 residues. Written as DNA, the CDR3 is TGTGCCACCAGCTCCGCACACCAGGGATGGGTCGAAAGCTTC. Protein product: CATSSAHQGWVESF.

The sample holds one count of this clone. This chain's CDR3 is CASSQDSIGGEQFF. The CDR3 nucleotides read TGTGCCAGCAGCCAAGATTCCATAGGGGGTGAGCAGTTCTTC. The chain employs TRBV11-3 and TRBJ2-1; a weak D match, TRBD1 (6 bases). The CDR3 has 14 amino acids. CDR1 and CDR2 from the germline V gene are SGHNT and YENEEA. V lost 5 bases and J lost 9, with 17 bases in between.

With respect to this clone: Mismatch with germline at one junction end may stem from a read error. The gene calls are TRBV29-1 and TRBJ2-5, with D maybe TRBD1 (5 bases). CDR3 length: 13 residues. The germline CDR1 and CDR2 sequences are SQVTM and ANQGSEA. The CDR3 nucleotides read TGCAGCGTAGAAGGGGCCCTACAAGAGACCCAGTACTTC. This encodes CSVEGALQETQYF.

V usage is TRBV19 and J usage is TRBJ2-1; D is possibly TRBD2 (5 bases). Germline loops: CDR1 LNHDA, CDR2 SQIVND (reference sequence). Between the trimmed V and J ends, which lost 0 bases and 10 bases, there was a span of 13 bases. The CDR3 contains 14 residues. CDR3 region: CASSIDKASREQFF. The CDR3 DNA follows: TGTGCCAGTAGTATAGATAAGGCTAGCAGAGAGCAGTTCTTC.

The V call is TRBV19, the J call TRBJ2-1; possible D gene TRBD2, 6 bases. V was trimmed by 3 bases and J by 6 bases, leaving 12 bases between them. The germline CDR1 and CDR2 sequences are LNHDA and SQIVND (reference sequence). The CDR3 extends over 14 amino acids. CDR3 residues: CASSMRGGVNEQFF. CDR3 sequence (DNA): TGTGCCAGTAGTATGAGGGGAGGTGTCAATGAGCAGTTCTTC.

V is TRBV6-5 and J is TRBJ2-3; perhaps TRBD2 as D (6 bases). V dropped 6 bases and J dropped 3 bases, with 13 bases sitting between them. The length of the CDR3 is 14 residues. Germline CDR1 reads MNHEY; CDR2 reads SVGAGI. CDR3 nucleotides: TGTGCCAGCAGCGGCGTGGGGACTACAGATACGCAGTATTTT. It is translated as CASSGVGTTDTQYF.

This rearrangement joins TRBV19 to TRBJ2-7; 11 positions match TRBD2. J was trimmed by 5 bases and V by 5 bases; bases with no gene match: 8. There are 15 residues in the CDR3. The germline gives CDR1 LNHDA, CDR2 SQIVND (reference sequence). This CDR3 is CASSPLAGATDEQYF. CDR3 coding DNA: TGTGCCAGTAGTCCACTAGCGGGAGCGACGGACGAGCAGTACTTC.